The 8 T cell receptor beta chains below all came from one sample that was sequenced in a study of blood T cell repertoires in COVID-19 (TCRdb year 2020). The protocol used for the library was the immunoSEQ multiplex PCR assay. Here the immuneACCESS table is served through TCRdb, limited to in-frame sequences with V and J called. Missing clones are a known gap in these copies; in checked studies unresolved V genes cover under half, and the rest lacks a known reason. Recorded for this sample are around 280,000 clones; 88% of them occurred a single time. The ten largest clonotypes hold roughly 10% of the sample. Sequenced material: peripheral blood. The origin of the receptors is a woman in her twenties or thirties with COVID-19, enrolled during active disease.

V and J are TRBV7-9 and TRBJ2-2; unclear D gene. The length of the CDR3 is 16 residues. Per germline, CDR1 SEHNR and CDR2 FQNEAQ (reference sequence). V was pared by 1 base and J by 4 bases, with 13 bases between. The CDR3 region is CASSLVIAWSTGELFF. CDR3 coding DNA: TGTGCCAGCAGCTTAGTGATTGCGTGGAGCACCGGGGAGCTGTTTTTT.

The CDR3 sequence is CASSKGFYEQYF. The CDR3 region has the DNA TGTGCCAGCAGCAAGGGCTTCTACGAGCAGTACTTC. V is TRBV21-1 and J is TRBJ2-7; the table calls TRBD1, which could not be checked here. TRBV21-1 is tagged as a pseudogene. The CDR3 runs 12 residues.

This clone was counted a single time. J is TRBJ2-1 and V is TRBV27; D not certain. Trimming stripped 1 base from V and 0 bases from J, with 13 bases between. The CDR3 runs 17 residues. Germline CDR1 reads MNHEY; CDR2 reads SMNVEV (reference sequence). CDR3 protein: CASSLWAAHSSYNEQFF. CDR3 coding DNA: TGTGCCAGCAGTTTATGGGCAGCTCACAGCTCCTACAATGAGCAGTTCTTC.

The chain links TRBV3-1 (or the pseudogene TRBV3-2) to TRBJ2-6; 9 bases map to TRBD1. Germline V gene data show CDR1 as LGHDT and CDR2 as YNNKEL (reference sequence). Trimming took 11 bases from V and 5 from J; bases not matched to a gene: 13. This CDR3 comprises 16 residues. The CDR3 spells CASWDRASKRANVLTF. The CDR3 region has the DNA TGTGCCTCCTGGGACAGGGCCTCAAAAAGGGCCAACGTCCTGACTTTC.

This rearrangement joins TRBV7-2 to TRBJ2-2, with 7 nucleotides matching TRBD1. Per the germline V gene, CDR1 is SGHTA and CDR2 is FQGNSA. J lost 7 bases, V lost 5 bases, and 10 bases had no gene match. This CDR3 region has 15 residues. CDR3 in amino acids: CASSRMTGLGGELFF. The CDR3 region has the DNA TGTGCCAGCAGCCGGATGACAGGGCTAGGCGGGGAGCTGTTTTTT.

V and J are TRBV7-3 and TRBJ2-7, with 8 bases aligning to TRBD2. J was trimmed by 1 base and V by 5 bases; bases with no gene match: 13. CDR1 SGHTA and CDR2 FQGTGA come from the germline V gene. The CDR3 has 17 amino acids. CDR3 in amino acids: CASSLGLRAGVSYEQYF. The CDR3 nucleotides read TGTGCCAGCAGCCTAGGACTGAGAGCGGGAGTATCCTACGAGCAGTACTTC.

The chain is built from TRBV12-3 or TRBV12-4 and TRBJ1-2, with D perhaps matching TRBD1 (5 bases). V was cut by 2 bases and J by 7 bases, with 8 bases left in between. This CDR3 has 12 amino acids. As DNA, the CDR3 is TGTGCCAGCAGTTTACAGGGCTTTGGCTACACCTTC. It specifies CASSLQGFGYTF.

The chain joins TRBV7-2 to TRBJ1-1, with D maybe TRBD1 (5 bases). This CDR3 is built from 14 residues. Trimming removed 1 base from V and 3 bases from J, with 9 bases in between. Germline V gene lookup returns CDR1 SGHTA and CDR2 FQGNSA. The CDR3 nucleotides read TGTGCCAGCAGCTTAGAGCAGGGCTACACTGAAGCTTTCTTT. It is translated as CASSLEQGYTEAFF.